This T cell receptor beta chain was recorded in a study of blood T cells in healthy people across ages. Germline-derived CDR1 and CDR2 are LGHNA and YSLEER. The CDR3 is 15 residues long. Germline trimming cut 0 bases from V and 4 bases from J; bases unmatched to any gene: 6. Primers used in a second PCR of about 6 to 11 cycles were a sample-barcoded 5' primer and a J-beta primer mix. MiXCR, applied by TCRdb to the 5' RACE reads, yields one record per CDR3 protein. The profile shows hundreds of thousands of distinct CDR3 sequences, around two fifths of them singletons. The TCR was taken from a man aged 55-75 years in good health. The V and J genes are TRBV4-3 and TRBJ2-7; 7 nucleotides agree with TRBD1. The sample was blood. CDR3 DNA sequence: TGCGCCAGCAGCCAAGATGGTAGGGGGCGGTACGAGCAGTACTTC. Residues: CASSQDGRGRYEQYF.